This T cell receptor beta chain was identified during a study of STAT5B mutations in CD4+ large granular lymphocyte leukemia. Study results and caveats: Without putative leukemic clones, patient CD4-sorted repertoires remained more clonal than healthy CD4+ repertoires. Main leukemic clonotypes were patient-specific, but about 25% appeared at low frequency elsewhere.

Details on this clone: Its antigen is as yet unknown.

Germline loops: CDR1 SGHRS, CDR2 YFSETQ. The CDR3 has 13 amino acids. Trimming removed 9 bases at V and 2 bases at J, with 14 bases between. Libraries were prepared by immunoSEQ multiplex PCR; TCRdb keeps only in-frame clonotypes and omits some of them. The sample carries approximately 32,000 clones, more than 70% recorded once. The chain is built from TRBV5-1 and TRBJ2-5; D gene unclear. The sequence came from a human donor in good health. The sample taken for sequencing was CD4+ T cells from blood buffy coats. For the CDR3, the DNA is TGCGCCACCTCTCCTGGGTGGCAAGAGACCCAGTACTTC. Its translation: CATSPGWQETQYF.